The 27 T cell receptor beta chains below come from one sample, sequenced in a study of cytomegalovirus exposure and HLA in healthy donors. PCR primers comprised 60 Vbeta and 13 Jbeta primers. Here immunoSEQ multiplex PCR was the method, and the copy in TCRdb shows in-frame clones only, minus some. The table records about 180,000 clones, 77% of them present only once. Sequencing used PBMCs. These receptors originate from a man between 18 and 35 years old in good health and CMV-seronegative.

This clone was found once. The chain combines TRBV4-2 with TRBJ2-3; 10 positions match TRBD2. This CDR3 contains 18 residues. The V gene's germline CDR1 is LGHNA and CDR2 YNFKEQ. J was trimmed by 8 bases and V by 0 bases; bases with no gene match: 14. CDR3 sequence (DNA): TGTGCCAGCAGCCAAGATTTGAGCGGGGGGGCCTTGTCAGGTACGCAGTATTTT. This codes for CASSQDLSGGALSGTQYF.

This chain links TRBV10-3 with TRBJ2-7, with a tentative D call TRBD2 (5 bases). The CDR3 sequence is 15 residues long. Germline V gene sequence: CDR1 ENHRY, CDR2 SYGVKD. Trimming took 3 bases from V and 1 from J, leaving 13 bases between them. DNA for the CDR3: TGTGCCATCAGTGATTCGGGGAAGAGTTCCTACGAGCAGTACTTC. Translated: CAISDSGKSSYEQYF.

The genes are TRBV21-1 and TRBJ1-6; the table names TRBD1, a call not compared with the DNA. TRBV21-1 is an annotated pseudogene. CDR3 size: 18 residues. CDR3 nucleotide sequence: TGTGCCAGCAGCAAAGGGGGCGGGACAGGGAACTATAATTCACCCCTCCACTTT. Its translation is CASSKGGGTGNYNSPLHF.

Only a few counts were recorded for this clone. The chain couples TRBV30 to TRBJ2-7; maybe TRBD2 (6 bases). V was shortened by 2 bases and J by 6 bases, with 14 bases between the two germline ends. CDR1 is GTSNPN, CDR2 SVGIG, per germline (reference sequence). CDR3 size: 13 residues. The CDR3 region is CAWSRGTLGEQYF. The CDR3 nucleotides are TGTGCCTGGAGTCGAGGGACTCTAGGCGAGCAGTACTTC.

The rearrangement joins TRBV4-1 to TRBJ2-7, with D maybe TRBD2 (5 bases). CDR3 length: 13 amino acids. Deletions cut 4 bases from V and 2 bases from J, with 9 bases between. The germline V gene has CDR1 MGHRA and CDR2 YSYEKL. CDR3 DNA: TGCGCCAGCAGCCCGGGATACCCCTACGAGCAGTACTTC. Translating gives CASSPGYPYEQYF.

This chain connects TRBV11-3 to TRBJ2-5; 7 nucleotides align to TRBD2. V was clipped by 4 bases and J by 3 bases; unmatched bases: 11. The CDR3 spans 16 residues. The germline V gene has CDR1 SGHNT and CDR2 YENEEA. CDR3 amino acids: CASSYPPSGAKETQYF. The DNA of the CDR3 is TGTGCCAGCAGCTACCCCCCTAGCGGAGCTAAAGAGACCCAGTACTTC.

This clone has a handful of counts. The chain recombines TRBV11-3 with TRBJ1-3, with D uncertain. The germline V gene encodes CDR1 SGHNT and CDR2 YENEEA. With 2 bases removed from V and 0 bases from J, the gap between germline ends came to 5 bases. This CDR3 is built from 14 residues. CDR3 sequence: CASSLRSSGNTIYF. The CDR3, as DNA: TGTGCCAGCAGCTTACGGAGCTCTGGAAACACCATATATTTT.

The chain links TRBV6-6 to TRBJ2-5; 8 bases are a match to TRBD1. Gene TRBJ2-7 matches the end of the DNA better, so the J call may be wrong. The CDR3 has 15 amino acids. Germline V gene lookup returns CDR1 MNHNY and CDR2 SVGAGI (reference sequence). The CDR3 coding sequence is TGTGCCAGCAGTCAGAGAACCGGGACAGGAGGCGAGCAGTACTTC. Protein product: CASSQRTGTGGEQYF.

The V gene is TRBV29-1, the J gene TRBJ1-1; TRBD1 agrees at 7 bases. Germline CDR1 SQVTM, CDR2 ANQGSEA. The CDR3 runs to 16 residues. With V trimmed by 4 bases and J by 5 bases, 16 bases remained unmatched. In DNA form, the CDR3 reads TGCAGCGTTGGACGGACAGGCAGAGGTGGAAAGACTGAAGCTTTCTTT. Protein sequence: CSVGRTGRGGKTEAFF.

This clone was counted between two and nine times. The chain recombines TRBV29-1 with TRBJ1-5; 8 bases line up with TRBD1. Germline V gives CDR1 SQVTM, CDR2 ANQGSEA. The CDR3 runs 14 residues. V shed 8 bases, J shed 2 bases, and the junction held 8 bases outside the gene matches. In DNA form, the CDR3 reads TGCAGCATACTGACAGGGGATGGCAATCAGCCCCAGCATTTT. As protein: CSILTGDGNQPQHF.

The chain uses TRBV19 and TRBJ2-1; maybe TRBD1 (6 bases). The germline gives CDR1 LNHDA, CDR2 SQIVND (reference sequence). V was cut by 4 bases and J by 6 bases, with 19 bases left in between. The CDR3 is 16 amino acids. This CDR3 reads CASSTMAGTPANEQFF. The CDR3 DNA reads as TGTGCCAGTAGTACCATGGCAGGGACACCCGCCAATGAGCAGTTCTTC.

The table lists this clone with a count of one. V and J are TRBV30 and TRBJ2-7, with D possibly TRBD1 on 5 matching bases. The CDR3 is made up of 11 amino acids. CDR1 is GTSNPN, CDR2 SVGIG, per germline (reference sequence). Trimming pared 0 bases from V and 6 bases from J, leaving 6 bases between. CDR3 sequence reads: CAWSVQVEQYF. For the CDR3, the DNA is TGTGCCTGGAGTGTACAGGTCGAGCAGTACTTC.

The V gene is TRBV2, the J gene TRBJ1-5; D not certain. The CDR3 spans 13 residues. Germline V CDR1 and CDR2: SNHLY, FYNNEI. Trimming removed 7 bases at V and 4 bases at J, with 11 bases between. In DNA, the CDR3 is TGTGCCAGCACCCCACTTAGAAATCAGCCCCAGCATTTT. Translated, it gives CASTPLRNQPQHF. The entire variable domain, with the rest obtained from reference TRBV2 and TRBJ1-5, is as follows: EPEVTQTPSHQVTQMGQEVILRCVPISNHLYFYWYRQILGQKVEFLVSFYNNEISEKSEIFDDQFSVERPDGSNFTLKIRSTKLEDSAMYFCASTPLRNQPQHFGDGTRLSIL.

This clone came up a few times. The chain recombines TRBV9 with TRBJ2-1; TRBD2 aligns across 8 bases. CDR1 SGDLS and CDR2 YYNGEE come from the germline V gene. Trimming at V came to 2 bases and at J to 7 bases, leaving 11 bases not matched to a gene. The CDR3 has 16 residues. The CDR3 DNA sequence: TGTGCCAGCAGCGTCTTCGGGGGGGGGCTCGTAAATGAGCAGTTCTTC. Protein product: CASSVFGGGLVNEQFF.

This chain joins TRBV6-1 and TRBJ2-2; 9 bases line up with TRBD2. Trimming cost V 6 bases and J 4 bases; bases outside gene matches: 3. Germline values: CDR1 MNHNS, CDR2 SASEGT. This CDR3 has 14 amino acids. CDR3 sequence reads: CASRTSGGTGELFF. In nucleotides, the CDR3 is TGTGCCAGCAGGACTAGCGGTGGCACCGGGGAGCTGTTTTTT.

This chain uses TRBV5-4 with TRBJ2-5, with TRBD2 matching over 8 bases. The J call is uncertain, as TRBJ2-7 better fits the DNA end. CDR1 SGHNT and CDR2 YYREEE come from the germline V gene (reference sequence). The CDR3 covers 15 residues. CDR3 coding DNA: TGTGCCAGCCGCACGGCCGGGACTAGAGGTGGCGAGCAGTACTTC. Residues: CASRTAGTRGGEQYF.

The chain uses TRBV4-3 and TRBJ2-5, with TRBD2 matching 12 bases. The V and J ends lost 1 base and 5 bases, in that order; junction bases with no gene match: 8. Germline CDR1 is LGHNA and CDR2 is YSLEER. The CDR3 covers 17 residues. CDR3 in amino acids: CASSQGARTSGDETQYF. The CDR3 DNA reads TGCGCCAGCAGCCAAGGTGCCCGGACTAGCGGGGATGAGACCCAGTACTTC.

Only one count was recorded for this clone. V usage is TRBV11-1 and J usage is TRBJ1-2; 9 nucleotides line up with TRBD1. The germline CDR1 and CDR2 sequences are SGHAT and FQDESV (reference sequence). There are 13 residues in the CDR3. V was pared by 4 bases and J by 3 bases, with 0 bases of the junction left unmatched. CDR3 sequence reads: CASSWDRDYGYTF. CDR3 coding DNA: TGTGCCAGCAGCTGGGACAGGGACTATGGCTACACCTTC.

This clone has only a few counts. The V and J genes are TRBV7-9 and TRBJ2-5; 11 nucleotides align to TRBD2. With V trimmed by 2 bases and J by 4 bases, 6 bases remained unmatched. CDR1 SEHNR and CDR2 FQNEAQ come from the germline V gene (reference sequence). The CDR3 is 16 residues long. The CDR3 coding sequence is TGTGCCAGCAGCTTATTTCTAGCGGGGGGTAGAGAGACCCAGTACTTC. Translation: CASSLFLAGGRETQYF.

V gene TRBV10-1 combines with J gene TRBJ2-3, with TRBD2 matching over 14 bases. Germline trimming cut 11 bases from V and 6 bases from J; bases unmatched to any gene: 13. Germline V gene lookup returns CDR1 WNHNN and CDR2 SYGVQD (reference sequence). The CDR3 runs 16 residues. CDR3 loop: CAGVGGLAGGLDTQYF. The DNA for the CDR3 is TGCGCCGGGGTGGGTGGACTAGCGGGGGGCCTCGATACGCAGTATTTT.

This clone was seen only a few times. The gene calls are TRBV19 and TRBJ1-3; tentative D call: TRBD1 (6 bases). Germline V gives CDR1 LNHDA, CDR2 SQIVND (reference sequence). Trimming left V 7 bases short and J 3 bases short, with 10 bases between. The CDR3 totals 13 residues. CDR3 nucleotide sequence: TGTGCCAGTAATCTCAGGGGTGGAAACACCATATATTTT. It is translated as CASNLRGGNTIYF.

The rearrangement joins TRBV7-9 to TRBJ2-1; the match to TRBD1 covers 7 bases. After removal of 5 bases from V and 7 bases from J, the junction contained 5 bases not matched to a gene. Germline values: CDR1 SEHNR, CDR2 FQNEAQ (reference sequence). The CDR3 extends over 13 amino acids. CDR3 region: CASSIGQANEQFF. CDR3 in DNA: TGTGCCAGCAGCATCGGACAGGCTAATGAGCAGTTCTTC.

The chain carries TRBV19 and TRBJ1-2; 8 positions match TRBD1. Germline assignment: CDR1 LNHDA and CDR2 SQIVND (reference sequence). The V and J ends lost 4 bases and 0 bases, in that order; junction bases with no gene match: 10. This CDR3 is 17 amino acids long. CDR3 sequence: CASSSPGQGGSNYGYTF. CDR3 nucleotides: TGTGCCAGTAGTAGCCCCGGACAGGGCGGATCTAACTATGGCTACACCTTC. The full variable domain, completed using reference TRBV19 and TRBJ1-2, is DGGITQSPKYLFRKEGQNVTLSCEQNLNHDAMYWYRQDPGQGLRLIYYSQIVNDFQKGDIAEGYSVSREKKESFPLTVTSAQKNPTAFYLCASSSPGQGGSNYGYTFGSGTRLTVV.

This clone was detected only a few times. The genes are TRBV21-1 and TRBJ1-6. TRBV21-1 is shown as a pseudogene. The CDR3 is 13 amino acids. Here the CDR3 reads CASTGETDSPLHF. Here the CDR3 DNA reads TGTGCCAGCACGGGGGAAACGGATTCACCCCTCCACTTT.

In this sample, this clone turned up a few times. The gene calls are TRBV5-5 and TRBJ2-7; D unresolved. Germline V gives CDR1 SGHKS, CDR2 YYEKEE (reference sequence). The ends were cut back, 4 bases at V and 1 base at J, with 12 bases in the middle. This CDR3 is built from 14 residues. The CDR3 region is CASSTHSTSYEQYF. The DNA of the CDR3 is TGTGCCAGCAGCACACACAGTACTTCCTACGAGCAGTACTTC.

This clone appeared a single time. The chain has TRBV27 and TRBJ1-6, with 8 bases identical to TRBD1. The CDR3 has 13 amino acids. The J segment lost 8 bases and the V segment lost 10 bases, leaving 7 bases of the junction unmatched. In germline, CDR1 is MNHEY, CDR2 SMNVEV (reference sequence). CDR3 sequence (DNA): TGTGCCACCAGGGGGCGCGAGCATTCACCCCTCCACTTT. Translated: CATRGREHSPLHF.

This chain uses TRBV5-5 with TRBJ1-2; 9 nucleotides align to TRBD1. The CDR3 sequence is 14 residues long. J was trimmed by 7 bases and V by 3 bases; bases with no gene match: 7. Germline loops: CDR1 SGHKS, CDR2 YYEKEE (reference sequence). The CDR3 nucleotides are TGTGCCAGCAGCTCAACACAGGGGGCGTTTGGCTACACCTTC. This codes for CASSSTQGAFGYTF.